These T cell receptor beta chains were read from a single sample in a study of T-cell memory formation after mild COVID-19. MiXCR was run by TCRdb on the 5' RACE reads, yielding one entry per CDR3 protein. This table holds about 350,000 distinct CDR3 sequences, roughly 15% found once. The material sequenced was PBMCs or a T cell subset sorted from them (not recorded which). The source of these receptors is a man aged 18 to 30 who had mild COVID-19 (a few samples of this study predate the infection). Cell type and time point are not known. CDR3s include the opening cysteine and the closing phenylalanine or tryptophan. D genes are given only for firm matches. Expanded clones get a size class; other rows say once, few or many, or leave the size out.

d_call	v_call	clone_size	j_call	cdr3_length	cdr3_nt	cdr3_aa
.	TRBV20-1	.	TRBJ2-7	13	TGCAGTGCTAGCGGGAGACAGGCGGACGAGCAGTACTTC	CSASGRQADEQYF
TRBD1	TRBV3-1	.	TRBJ2-2	17	TGTGCCAGCAGCCAAGCGGACAGGGCCCCGAACACCGGGGAGCTGTTTTTT	CASSQADRAPNTGELFF
.	TRBV5-1	.	TRBJ2-7	15	TGCGCCAGCAGCCACAACCTCGCGCCTAGGGACGAGCAGTACTTC	CASSHNLAPRDEQYF
.	TRBV3-1	.	TRBJ2-1	12	TGTGCCAGCAGCAAGGACCGGTCGGAGCAGTTCTTC	CASSKDRSEQFF
.	TRBV7-9	.	TRBJ2-5	12	TGTGCCAGCAGCTTCGACAGTCGGACCCAGTACTTC	CASSFDSRTQYF
TRBD1	TRBV18	few	TRBJ1-5	18	TGTGCCAGCTCACTACTAGGACAGGGGGACTATAGCAATCAGCCCCAGCATTTT	CASSLLGQGDYSNQPQHF
.	TRBV15	.	TRBJ1-2	15	TGTGCCACCAGCAGAGATCTGGGGGGAGGTGAAGGCTACACCTTC	CATSRDLGGGEGYTF
.	TRBV10-3	few	TRBJ2-1	13	TGTGCCATCAGTTTAGGTGTTTCGAATGAGCAGTTCTTC	CAISLGVSNEQFF
.	TRBV7-3	.	TRBJ2-3	19	TGTGCCAGCAGCTTATACCCCTTGGGGCGGAGAACATCCACAGATACGCAGTATTTT	CASSLYPLGRRTSTDTQYF
TRBD2	TRBV27	few	TRBJ2-3	16	TGTGCCAGCAGTTTCGGGGTAGCGGGGGGATTCGGTACGCAGTATTTT	CASSFGVAGGFGTQYF
TRBD1	TRBV13	few	TRBJ2-2	14	TGTGCCAGCAGCGCGCGGACAGGGACCGGGGAGCTGTTTTTT	CASSARTGTGELFF
TRBD1	TRBV12-3/TRBV12-4	.	TRBJ2-3	14	TGTGCCAGCAGTTTCCAGGGGGTGGGAGATACGCAGTATTTT	CASSFQGVGDTQYF
.	TRBV12-3/TRBV12-4	.	TRBJ1-1	16	TGTGCCAGCAGGGAAGGACAGCCGACAGGGAACACTGAAGCTTTCTTT	CASREGQPTGNTEAFF
TRBD1	TRBV13	.	TRBJ2-5	14	TGTGCCAGCAGCTTGACAGGGTTTACGGAGACCCAGTACTTC	CASSLTGFTETQYF
.	TRBV5-4	few	TRBJ1-2	13	TGTGCCAGCAGCTTAGACAGCTTATATGGCTACACCTTC	CASSLDSLYGYTF
TRBD1	TRBV7-2	few	TRBJ1-1	14	TGTGCCAGCAGCTTAACAGGGGAGCCCACTGAAGCTTTCTTT	CASSLTGEPTEAFF
.	TRBV6-6	few	TRBJ1-4	12	TGTGCCAGCAGCCGAGATTGGGAAAAACTGTTTTTT	CASSRDWEKLFF
TRBD2	TRBV3-1	few	TRBJ2-3	14	TGTGCCAGCTCCCTCGGGGGGGCCCCGGATACGCAGTATTTT	CASSLGGAPDTQYF
TRBD1	TRBV6-4	few	TRBJ2-2	16	TGTGCCAGCAGTGCGTTCGCGGCAGGGGGTTCCGGGGAGCTGTTTTTT	CASSAFAAGGSGELFF
TRBD1	TRBV3-1	.	TRBJ1-1	16	TGTGCCAGCACCCCAGGACAGGGCGGATCGGACACTGAAGCTTTCTTT	CASTPGQGGSDTEAFF
.	TRBV5-1	many	TRBJ2-3	14	TGCGCCAGCAGCGTTGCAGGGAGCACAGATACGCAGTATTTT	CASSVAGSTDTQYF
.	TRBV5-5	.	TRBJ2-3	13	TGTGCCAGCAGCTGGTACAGGGAAGATACGCAGTATTTT	CASSWYREDTQYF
.	TRBV4-1	many	TRBJ2-5	14	TGCGCCAGCAGCCAATGGGGCTTCGCCGGGACCCAGTACTTC	CASSQWGFAGTQYF
.	TRBV12-3/TRBV12-4	few	TRBJ2-1	18	TGTGCCAGCAGCTCCCCCCTTAGAGGACAGTCGGCTTTGAATGAGCAGTTCTTC	CASSSPLRGQSALNEQFF
TRBD1	TRBV5-1	.	TRBJ1-1	15	TGCGCCAGCAGCTGGACGGGACAGACGAACACTGAAGCTTTCTTT	CASSWTGQTNTEAFF
TRBD2	TRBV4-3	few	TRBJ2-3	18	TGCGCCAGCAGCCAAGATGTGGCTAGCGGGGGAGGAACAGATACGCAGTATTTT	CASSQDVASGGGTDTQYF
.	TRBV5-4	.	TRBJ2-3	12	TGTGCCAGCTCCATACAGGCTTATACGCAGTATTTT	CASSIQAYTQYF
TRBD1	TRBV7-9	.	TRBJ2-7	16	TGTGCCAGCAGCACTGACGCCGGGACAGGGGCCTACGAGCAGTACTTC	CASSTDAGTGAYEQYF
.	TRBV6-2/TRBV6-3	.	TRBJ2-7	12	TGTGCCAGCAGGTCACCCTGGGCCGAGCAGTACTTC	CASRSPWAEQYF
.	TRBV18	.	TRBJ2-7	15	TGTGCCAGCTCACCAGTCAGGGCGGGCCCCTACGAGCAGTACTTC	CASSPVRAGPYEQYF
.	TRBV7-8	few	TRBJ2-5	15	TGTGCCAGCAGCTCAGGGGCAGGGGTCCAAGAGACCCAGTACTTC	CASSSGAGVQETQYF
.	TRBV5-1	many	TRBJ2-2	15	TGCGCCAGCAGCTTGCGGGGGGCGACCACCGGGGAGCTGTTTTTT	CASSLRGATTGELFF
TRBD2	TRBV7-9	.	TRBJ2-3	16	TGTGCCGCCGCCGGGGGGGGGAAGACACGGATAGATACGCAGTATTTT	CAAAGGGKTRIDTQYF
.	TRBV21-1	few	TRBJ2-7	14	TGTGCCAGCAGCAGCCTAAGGGAGACCTACGAGCAGTACTTC	CASSSLRETYEQYF
TRBD1	TRBV7-9	many	TRBJ2-2	15	TGTGCCAGCAGCTCACCGGGACAGAGAACGGGGGAGCTGTTTTTT	CASSSPGQRTGELFF
.	TRBV6-2/TRBV6-3	few	TRBJ2-1	15	TGTGCCAGCAGACAGGGAAGGAGCTCCTACAATGAGCAGTTCTTC	CASRQGRSSYNEQFF
.	TRBV6-2/TRBV6-3	many	TRBJ2-2	11	TGTGCCAGCAGAGACACCGGGGAGCTGTTTTTT	CASRDTGELFF
TRBD1	TRBV7-2	.	TRBJ1-5	16	TGTGCCAGCAGCTTACCGGGACAGGGAGCTAATCAGCCCCAGCATTTT	CASSLPGQGANQPQHF
.	TRBV6-5	.	TRBJ1-1	18	TGTGCCAGCAGTTACTCATCATTTTCCGGGGCAGGGGTGGGTGAAGCTTTCTTT	CASSYSSFSGAGVGEAFF
.	TRBV25-1	.	TRBJ2-7	14	TGTGCCAGCAGTGAATGGAGCCCTATCTACGAGCAGTACTTC	CASSEWSPIYEQYF
TRBD1	TRBV10-3	few	TRBJ2-2	17	TGTGCCATCAGTGAGACCCGGACAGGAGTGAACACCGGGGAGCTGTTTTTT	CAISETRTGVNTGELFF